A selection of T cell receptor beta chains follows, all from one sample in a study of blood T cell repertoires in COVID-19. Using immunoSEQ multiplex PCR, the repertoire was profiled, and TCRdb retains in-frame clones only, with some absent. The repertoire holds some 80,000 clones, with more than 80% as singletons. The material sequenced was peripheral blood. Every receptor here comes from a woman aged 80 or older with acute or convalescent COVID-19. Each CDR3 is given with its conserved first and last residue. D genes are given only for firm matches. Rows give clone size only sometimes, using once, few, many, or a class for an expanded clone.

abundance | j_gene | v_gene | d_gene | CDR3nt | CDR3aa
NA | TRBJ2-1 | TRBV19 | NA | TGTGCCAGTACCCCGAGTCTGAGCGGGGAGCAGTTCTTC | CASTPSLSGEQFF
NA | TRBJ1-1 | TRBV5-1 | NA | TGCGCCAGCAGAAATAACCTAGAAGCTTTCTTT | CASRNNLEAFF
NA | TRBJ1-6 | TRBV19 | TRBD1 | TGTGCCAGTAGTACAACAGGGGGGGGTTCACCCCTCCACTTT | CASSTTGGGSPLHF
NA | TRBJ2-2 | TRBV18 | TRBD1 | TGTGCCAGCTCACTGGGACAGCAATCGAACACCGGGGAGCTGTTTTTT | CASSLGQQSNTGELFF
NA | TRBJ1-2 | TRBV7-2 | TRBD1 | TGTGCCAGCAGCTCGGACAGGGGGACCTATGGCTACACCTTC | CASSSDRGTYGYTF
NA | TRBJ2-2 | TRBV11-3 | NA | TGTGCCAGCAGCTTAGCGGGTGGGACCGGGGAGCTGTTTTTT | CASSLAGGTGELFF
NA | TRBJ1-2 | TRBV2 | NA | TGTGCCAGCAGGGGGCAGCCGACCTATGGCTACACCTTC | CASRGQPTYGYTF
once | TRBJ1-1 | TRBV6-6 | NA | TGTGCCAGCAGTATTCCTGCGGAAGCTTTCTTT | CASSIPAEAFF
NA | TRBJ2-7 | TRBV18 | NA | TGTGCCAGCTCACCAAGGCAGGGTCAGAACGAGCAGTACTTC | CASSPRQGQNEQYF
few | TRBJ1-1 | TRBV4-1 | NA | TGCGCCAGCCGGGCAGGGATGAACACTGAAGCTTTCTTT | CASRAGMNTEAFF
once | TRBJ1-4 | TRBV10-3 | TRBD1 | TGTGCCATCAGGGGGACAGACAAAAATGAAAAACTGTTTTTT | CAIRGTDKNEKLFF
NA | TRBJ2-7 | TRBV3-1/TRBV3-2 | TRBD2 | TGTGCCAGCAGCCATTCGGGGGGGGAGCAGTACTTC | CASSHSGGEQYF
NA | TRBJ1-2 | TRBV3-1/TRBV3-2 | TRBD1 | TGTGCCAGCAGCCAAGTATCCAGGGGGACCTACACCTTC | CASSQVSRGTYTF
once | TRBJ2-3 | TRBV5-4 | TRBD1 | TGTGCCAGCAGCCCCAGTCCCGGGACAGGGTCGGGCACAGATACGCAGTATTTT | CASSPSPGTGSGTDTQYF
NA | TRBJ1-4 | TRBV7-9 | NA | TGTGCCAGCAGCGGAGCAACTAATGAAAAACTGTTTTTT | CASSGATNEKLFF
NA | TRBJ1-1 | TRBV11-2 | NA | TGTGCCAGCAGCTTAGGGGCTAACAGGATCCTGAACACTGAAGCTTTCTTT | CASSLGANRILNTEAFF
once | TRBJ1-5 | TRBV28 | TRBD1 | TGTGCCAGCAGCGAACAAACAGGGGGCAATCAGCCCCAGCATTTT | CASSEQTGGNQPQHF
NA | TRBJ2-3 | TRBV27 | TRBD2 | TGTGCCAGCAGTTTAGAAGGACTAGCGGGGGGGGGCGGCACAGATACGCAGTATTTT | CASSLEGLAGGGGTDTQYF
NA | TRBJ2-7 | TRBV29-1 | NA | TGCAGCGCTTCCGGGACAACTACCTACGAGCAGTACTTC | CSASGTTTYEQYF